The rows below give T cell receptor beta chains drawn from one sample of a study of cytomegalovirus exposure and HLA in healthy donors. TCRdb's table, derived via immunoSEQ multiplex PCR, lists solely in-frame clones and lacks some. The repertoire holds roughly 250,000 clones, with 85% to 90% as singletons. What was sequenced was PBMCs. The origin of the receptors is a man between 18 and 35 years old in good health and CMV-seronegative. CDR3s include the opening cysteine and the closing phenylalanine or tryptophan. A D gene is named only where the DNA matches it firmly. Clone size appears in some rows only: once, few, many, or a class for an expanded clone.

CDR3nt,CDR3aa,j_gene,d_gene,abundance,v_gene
TGTGCCAGCAGCCCTATCCTAGCGGGAACAGATACGCAGTATTTT,CASSPILAGTDTQYF,TRBJ2-3,TRBD2,.,TRBV7-2
TGCGCCAGCACTAGGGACTCCCACTACAATGAGCAGTTCTTC,CASTRDSHYNEQFF,TRBJ2-1,.,.,TRBV10-1
TGTGCCAGCAGTTTAGAGGCTAGCGGGAGGATGGCCGGGGAGCTGTTTTTT,CASSLEASGRMAGELFF,TRBJ2-2,TRBD2,.,TRBV28
TGTGCCAGCAGTCCCCAATCAGTATATAGCAATCAGCCCCAGCATTTT,CASSPQSVYSNQPQHF,TRBJ1-5,.,.,TRBV27
TGTGCCACCGGACCCCCTGAGGGAGCTGGAAACACCATATATTTT,CATGPPEGAGNTIYF,TRBJ1-3,.,.,TRBV28
TGTGCCAGCAGCTTAGTTTCTAGCGCTTCCTACGAGCAGTACTTC,CASSLVSSASYEQYF,TRBJ2-7,.,.,TRBV7-2
TGTGCTAGTGGTTTGTCCGCGATTAGCAATCAGCCCCAGCATTTT,CASGLSAISNQPQHF,TRBJ1-5,.,.,TRBV12-5
TGTGCCAGCAGTGAAGCTGGCCCCCAGGGCAATCAGCAGTTCTTC,CASSEAGPQGNQQFF,TRBJ2-1,.,.,TRBV2
TGTGCCTGGAGTGTACAGATTGTACTCAATGAGCAGTTCTTC,CAWSVQIVLNEQFF,TRBJ2-1,.,.,TRBV30
TGTGCCAGCAGCTTGGGACTCCTTAAAGAGACCCAGTACTTC,CASSLGLLKETQYF,TRBJ2-5,.,.,TRBV28
TGTGCCAGCAGCTTAGACTACATGGGTTTCTTC,CASSLDYMGFF,TRBJ2-1,.,.,TRBV7-9
TGTGCCAGCAGCTCCCAGGACAGGGTAGAGACCCAGTACTTC,CASSSQDRVETQYF,TRBJ2-5,TRBD1,once,TRBV7-9
TGTGCCAGCAGCCCCGGTGCCAGCTCGGGACAGGGGTGGGGCTACACCTTC,CASSPGASSGQGWGYTF,TRBJ1-2,TRBD1,.,TRBV7-2
TGTGCCAGCAGTTTTTCGGGCTCTGGAAACACCATATATTTT,CASSFSGSGNTIYF,TRBJ1-3,.,.,TRBV27
TGCGCCAGCAGCCTCGACCGGTGGGGAGCAGATACGCAGTATTTT,CASSLDRWGADTQYF,TRBJ2-3,.,.,TRBV4-3
TGTGCCAGCAGTTCTCCCCAAACAGCCTCTGCCTACGAGCAGTACTTC,CASSSPQTASAYEQYF,TRBJ2-7,.,.,TRBV28
TGCGCCAGCAGAGAGAGGAACAGGGGAACCGGGGAGCTGTTTTTT,CASRERNRGTGELFF,TRBJ2-2,TRBD1,few,TRBV10-1
TGTGCCAGCAGCTTGATCGGCGGACTTCAAGAGACCCAGTACTTC,CASSLIGGLQETQYF,TRBJ2-5,.,once,TRBV5-6
TGTGCCAGCAGTCTATACCACCGGGGGGGGGATAAGAATGGCTACACCTTC,CASSLYHRGGDKNGYTF,TRBJ1-2,.,.,TRBV27
TGTGCCAGCAGCCCGAGGGGGGGTCTAAATGAAAAACTGTTTTTT,CASSPRGGLNEKLFF,TRBJ1-4,.,.,TRBV7-6
TGTGCCAGCAGTTTATCGATGGGGGAGGGTAATTCACCCCTCCACTTT,CASSLSMGEGNSPLHF,TRBJ1-6,.,.,TRBV27
TGTGCCATCAGGGTCACAGGGGACACCGGGGAGCTGTTTTTT,CAIRVTGDTGELFF,TRBJ2-2,TRBD1,.,TRBV10-3
TGTGCCTGGAGGAGGACTAATGAAAAACTGTTTTTT,CAWRRTNEKLFF,TRBJ1-4,.,.,TRBV30
TGCGCCAGCAGCCGGGGACTAGCGGGAGAGGGTGAGCAAGAGACCCAGTACTTC,CASSRGLAGEGEQETQYF,TRBJ2-5,TRBD2,.,TRBV5-1
TGCGCCAGCGGAGGTCAGTCATCAGCTAACTATGGCTACACCTTC,CASGGQSSANYGYTF,TRBJ1-2,.,once,TRBV5-1
TGCGCCAGCAGCTGGTGGCGGGAGGACCGAAGGGAGCAGTACTTC,CASSWWREDRREQYF,TRBJ2-7,TRBD2,.,TRBV5-1
TGCGCCAGCAGCCAAGATTACAGGGTCTATGGCTACACCTTC,CASSQDYRVYGYTF,TRBJ1-2,.,few,TRBV4-1
TGTGCCAGCAGCCAACTTACTAGCGAACACTACGAGCAGTACTTC,CASSQLTSEHYEQYF,TRBJ2-7,TRBD2,.,TRBV7-9
TGCAGCGTTTCGGGAAACTATGGCTACACCTTC,CSVSGNYGYTF,TRBJ1-2,.,few,TRBV29-1
TGTGCCAGCAGAAGGGACAGTCCTATGCTAAATCAGCCCCAGCATTTT,CASRRDSPMLNQPQHF,TRBJ1-5,TRBD1,.,TRBV28
TGCAGCGCCGCGGGCGACACCGTCTACGAGCAGTACTTC,CSAAGDTVYEQYF,TRBJ2-7,.,.,TRBV29-1
TGCGCCAGCAGCTTGGCCGGTACAGGCGAAGAGACCCAGTACTTC,CASSLAGTGEETQYF,TRBJ2-5,.,.,TRBV5-1
TGTGCCAGCAGTCGGGCCGGAGGTGAAAAACTGTTTTTT,CASSRAGGEKLFF,TRBJ1-4,.,.,TRBV7-3
TGTGCCAGCAGTTACTCGGGACAGATTGACTATGGCTACACCTTC,CASSYSGQIDYGYTF,TRBJ1-2,TRBD1,.,TRBV6-5
TGCAGCGTACTAGTCGGCAACACCGGGGAGCTGTTTTTT,CSVLVGNTGELFF,TRBJ2-2,.,.,TRBV29-1
TGTGCCAGCAGAGGGGGACAGGTCGGGAATTCACCCCTCCACTTT,CASRGGQVGNSPLHF,TRBJ1-6,TRBD1,.,TRBV27
TGTGCCAGCAGTTCGGGGAGTAGGTACGAGCAGTACTTC,CASSSGSRYEQYF,TRBJ2-7,.,.,TRBV27
TGTGCCACCGCTAGCGGGGGGACGAACACCGGGGAGCTGTTTTTT,CATASGGTNTGELFF,TRBJ2-2,TRBD2,few,TRBV19
TGTGCCAGCAGTTTAAGACAAAACAATCAGCCCCAGCATTTT,CASSLRQNNQPQHF,TRBJ1-5,.,once,TRBV27
TGTGCCAGCAGCACAACTCTGGACAGGGGTGGAGGTGAGCAGTTCTTC,CASSTTLDRGGGEQFF,TRBJ2-1,TRBD1,.,TRBV9
TGCAGCGTTGAAGATCGATCCGCGGAACTCTCCTACGAGCAGTACTTC,CSVEDRSAELSYEQYF,TRBJ2-7,.,.,TRBV29-1
TGTGCCAGCAGTTCGCGGGGGGGCGAAGGGAATCAGCCCCAGCATTTT,CASSSRGGEGNQPQHF,TRBJ1-5,.,.,TRBV2